Listed below are T cell receptor beta chains from one sample, sequenced in a study of blood T cell repertoires in COVID-19. Assay: immunoSEQ multiplex PCR; the TCRdb copy retains only in-frame clones and omits some. The table has 52,000 or so clones, roughly 90% seen once. Sequenced: peripheral blood. These receptors were obtained from a man aged 45-65 years with acute or convalescent COVID-19. CDR3s include the opening cysteine and the closing phenylalanine or tryptophan. Fields, in order: J gene, D gene, V gene, clone size, CDR3 DNA, CDR3 protein. The D gene is left open where the match is weak. Size values are once, few and many counts, or a class for expanded clones, and some rows have none.

TRBJ2-1 - TRBV5-1 - TGCGCCAGCAGCAGCGACTACTACAATGAGCAGTTCTTC CASSSDYYNEQFF
TRBJ2-3 - TRBV6-5 - TGTGCCAGCAGTTCCCCGAGCACAGATACGCAGTATTTT CASSSPSTDTQYF
TRBJ1-1 - TRBV3-1/TRBV3-2 once TGTGCCAGCAGCCAGGGAGAGACTCCACGGACTGAAGCTTTCTTT CASSQGETPRTEAFF
TRBJ2-7 - TRBV30 - TGTGCCTGGAGTGGACCCCGGCAGGGCATCTACGAGCAGTACTTC CAWSGPRQGIYEQYF
TRBJ2-1 TRBD2 TRBV3-1/TRBV3-2 - TGTGCCAGCAGCCAAACGACTAGCCGGGGCAATGAGCAGTTCTTC CASSQTTSRGNEQFF
TRBJ2-3 - TRBV27 - TGTGCCAGCAGCTTTTCCCCCAGCACAGATACGCAGTATTTT CASSFSPSTDTQYF
TRBJ2-2 TRBD1 TRBV19 once TGTGCCAGTAGGCCCGAGGCCTGGACAGGGGGGAGAGGGGAGCTGTTTTTT CASRPEAWTGGRGELFF
TRBJ2-5 - TRBV28 - TGTGCCAGCAGTTTCGTACTCCAAGAGACCCAGTACTTC CASSFVLQETQYF
TRBJ1-1 - TRBV15 - TGTGCCACCAGCAGGGGACGGGGGTTGAACACTGAAGCTTTCTTT CATSRGRGLNTEAFF
TRBJ2-5 TRBD1 TRBV9 - TGTGCCAGCAGCCTAACCCATAGGACAGGGGCTGAGACCCAGTACTTC CASSLTHRTGAETQYF
TRBJ1-3 - TRBV5-1 - TGCGCCAGCAGCTTGGACGCGAGCTCTGGAAACACCATATATTTT CASSLDASSGNTIYF
TRBJ2-1 - TRBV18 - TGTGCCAGCTCACCTCGGACTATCTCCTACAATGAGCAGTTCTTC CASSPRTISYNEQFF
TRBJ2-2 TRBD1 TRBV5-1 once TGCGCCAGCAGCAGACAGGGATGGGACACCGGGGAGCTGTTTTTT CASSRQGWDTGELFF
TRBJ1-4 - TRBV10-3 - TGTGCCATCAGTGAGGGGACTTTTGAAAAACTGTTTTTT CAISEGTFEKLFF
TRBJ1-4 - TRBV2 - TGTGCCAGCAGTGAAGCATCGAAACTGTTTTTT CASSEASKLFF
TRBJ1-2 TRBD1 TRBV6-1 - TGTGCCAGCAGTGAAGCGCGACAGGGTAACTATGGCTACACCTTC CASSEARQGNYGYTF
TRBJ2-2 - TRBV5-1 - TGCGCCAGCAGCTTGGGGGGCGACCGCCGACTGTTTTTT CASSLGGDRRLFF
TRBJ1-5 - TRBV5-8 - TGTGCCAGCAGCTTGGGACTAGGGAATCAGCCCCAGCATTTT CASSLGLGNQPQHF
TRBJ1-2 TRBD1 TRBV7-9 - TGTGCCAGCAGCTCGGGACAGCAAAACTATGGCTACACCTTC CASSSGQQNYGYTF
TRBJ2-3 TRBD1 TRBV6-4 - TGTGCCAGCAGTATACAGGGGGCGCACACAGATACGCAGTATTTT CASSIQGAHTDTQYF
TRBJ2-7 TRBD2 TRBV23-1 - TGCGCCAGCAGTCACCCGGGAGGGGACTACGAGCAGTACTTC CASSHPGGDYEQYF
TRBJ1-1 - TRBV4-1 - TGCGCCAGCAGCCAAGACCAGGGGCGGGACACTGAAGCTTTCTTT CASSQDQGRDTEAFF
TRBJ2-7 TRBD2 TRBV11-3 - TGTGCCAGCAGCTTAGTTCGCCGGGGGGGCGAGCAGTACTTC CASSLVRRGGEQYF
TRBJ2-3 TRBD2 TRBV5-4 once TGTGCCAGCAGCTCCCACGGCGCTAGCGGGCCCCGCGGAGATACGCAGTATTTT CASSSHGASGPRGDTQYF
TRBJ1-1 - TRBV30 - TGTGCCGGGAGGGAAACTATGAACACTGAAGCTTTCTTT CAGRETMNTEAFF
TRBJ2-1 - TRBV19 once TGTGCCAGTAGTCACGACAGAACCTACAATGAGCAGTTCTTC CASSHDRTYNEQFF
TRBJ1-5 - TRBV12-3/TRBV12-4 - TGTGCCAGCAGGGCAAATAGCAATCAGCCCCAGCATTTT CASRANSNQPQHF
TRBJ1-1 - TRBV7-9 - TGTGCCAGCACCTCATACGGGGACACTGAAGCTTTCTTT CASTSYGDTEAFF
TRBJ1-5 TRBD1 TRBV28 - TGTGCCAGCACCTACACCGGGACAGGGACTCAGCCCCAGCATTTT CASTYTGTGTQPQHF
TRBJ2-1 TRBD2 TRBV19 - TGTGCCAGTAGGGCCGAGCGGGAGCTCAATGAGCAGTTCTTC CASRAERELNEQFF
TRBJ1-6 - TRBV6-5 - TGTGCCAGCATATCAGGACAAAGTTCACCCCTCCACTTT CASISGQSSPLHF
TRBJ2-5 - TRBV30 - TGTGCCTGGAGTCCCGCGACTAGAGGAGAGACCCAGTACTTC CAWSPATRGETQYF
TRBJ2-2 - TRBV21-1 - TGTGCCAGCAGCAACCTCTCCACCGGGGAGCTGTTTTTT CASSNLSTGELFF
TRBJ2-7 - TRBV4-1 - TGCGCCAGCAGCCCGGGCCGGGACTTTCTTTACCGCGAGCAGTACTTC CASSPGRDFLYREQYF
TRBJ1-5 - TRBV10-2 - TGCGCCAGCAGTGAGGGGCCACCCGGAGGGCAGCCCCAGCATTTT CASSEGPPGGQPQHF
TRBJ2-7 TRBD2 TRBV4-2 few TGTGCCAGCAGCCAAGATAGGGCACTAGCGGGGACTGGCTACGAGCAGTACTTC CASSQDRALAGTGYEQYF
TRBJ1-3 - TRBV2 - TGTGCCAGCAGCGAGGGTCCTTCTGGAAACACCATATATTTT CASSEGPSGNTIYF
TRBJ1-4 - TRBV2 - TGTGCCAGCAAGCCAGGCTCAACTAATGAAAAACTGTTTTTT CASKPGSTNEKLFF
TRBJ2-7 - TRBV7-2 - TGTGCCAGCAGCACCCCGGGTGCTGGGAGACAAAACGAGCAGTACTTC CASSTPGAGRQNEQYF
TRBJ2-7 TRBD2 TRBV6-2/TRBV6-3 - TGTGCCAGCAGTTACTCACCTAGCGGCGTCTCCTACGAGCAGTACTTC CASSYSPSGVSYEQYF
TRBJ1-2 - TRBV5-4 - TGTGCCAGCAGAGAGACAGGAGCTAACTATGGCTACACCTTC CASRETGANYGYTF
TRBJ1-2 TRBD1 TRBV7-9 once TGTGCCAGCAGCTTAGCGCTAACAGACAGGGGGAACTATGGCTACACCTTC CASSLALTDRGNYGYTF